This TCR beta chain was documented in a study of blood T cell repertoires in COVID-19. Authors' data handling: Cell counts per sample came from amplifying reference gene primers. Measured with immunoSEQ multiplex PCR; TCRdb has only the in-frame clones, and not every one. That table supplies the V and J calls and clone size; D and trimming were determined from the DNA. Counted here are about 90,000 clones, more than 70% occurring once; the ten biggest clones make up roughly a sixth. The germline V gene has CDR1 LNHDA and CDR2 SQIVND (reference sequence). The V gene lost 3 bases and the J gene lost 0 bases, with 9 bases spanning the gap. The CDR3 has 15 residues.

Input material: peripheral blood. The source is a human donor in a cohort sampled during active COVID-19. The rearrangement uses TRBV19 and TRBJ1-3; no definite D call. The CDR3 DNA follows: TGTGCCAGTAGTATCGGAGGGCGCTCTGGAAACACCATATATTTT. It translates to CASSIGGRSGNTIYF. Supplemented by reference TRBV19 and TRBJ1-3, the full variable domain reads DGGITQSPKYLFRKEGQNVTLSCEQNLNHDAMYWYRQDPGQGLRLIYYSQIVNDFQKGDIAEGYSVSREKKESFPLTVTSAQKNPTAFYLCASSIGGRSGNTIYFGEGSWLTVV.